Listed below are T cell receptor beta chains from one sample, sequenced in a study of blood T cell repertoires in COVID-19. Repertoires were generated with immunoSEQ multiplex PCR, while TCRdb's copy carries only in-frame clones and drops some. The sample contains about 89,000 clones, around 88% of which appear only once. Source material: peripheral blood. These receptors all come from a man between 60 and 70 years old with acute or convalescent COVID-19. CDR3s include the opening cysteine and the closing phenylalanine or tryptophan. D genes are given only for firm matches. The size of a clone is reported for some rows only, either as once, few or many, or as a class for expanded clones.

TRBJ2-5	TRBD1	TRBV7-2	once	TGTGCCAGCAGCCCGACAGGGGGGAAGACCCAGTACTTC	CASSPTGGKTQYF
TRBJ2-3	NA	TRBV5-6	NA	TGTGCCAGCAGCTTAATCACCGGGACAGATACGCAGTATTTT	CASSLITGTDTQYF
TRBJ1-3	NA	TRBV20-1	NA	TGCAGTGCTAGTCCGGCAGGGGCTCGAAACACCATATATTTT	CSASPAGARNTIYF
TRBJ2-2	NA	TRBV19	NA	TGTGCCAGTTGCCCCGGGGGGCCGTATAGCGGGGAGCTGTTTTTT	CASCPGGPYSGELFF
TRBJ2-5	TRBD1	TRBV5-4	NA	TGTGCCAGCAGCTTGGTTGGGGGACAGGGGGATGAGACCCAGTACTTC	CASSLVGGQGDETQYF
TRBJ2-2	NA	TRBV29-1	once	TGCAGCGTTGCTAGGACATTTCGGGGGGCTGCCGGGGAGCTGTTTTTT	CSVARTFRGAAGELFF
TRBJ1-2	TRBD1	TRBV5-6	NA	TGTGCCAGCAGCTTGGACCCGGGACAGGGGGCGAAAGGCTACACCTTC	CASSLDPGQGAKGYTF
TRBJ2-2	NA	TRBV19	NA	TGTGCCAGTCGGGTGCGAGGGGGTGGCACCGGGGAGCTGTTTTTT	CASRVRGGGTGELFF
TRBJ1-1	NA	TRBV5-6	NA	TGTGCCAGCAGCTTGACGAACAGGGTGGGAAGCACTGAAGCTTTCTTT	CASSLTNRVGSTEAFF
TRBJ1-4	NA	TRBV4-1	NA	TGCGCCAGCAGCCAAGTACAGAGTAATGAAAAACTGTTTTTT	CASSQVQSNEKLFF
TRBJ2-7	TRBD2	TRBV5-1	NA	TGCGCCAGCAGCCCCGCGGGAGTACGGTACGAGCAGTACTTC	CASSPAGVRYEQYF